The rows below give T cell receptor beta chains drawn from one sample of a study of Graves' ophthalmopathy and Graves' hyperthyroidism. From the multiplex PCR reads, TCRdb called clonotypes with MiXCR, one entry per CDR3 protein. The data show about 480,000 distinct CDR3 sequences, 13% to 15% seen once. Material: blood. These receptor sequences come from a woman between 25 and 40 years old with Graves' ophthalmopathy. The CDR3 runs from the conserved cysteine through the conserved F or W. D genes are given only for firm matches. Not every row has a clone size; where given, it reads once, few, many or a size class.

many - TRBJ1-5 TRBV19 CASSWSANQPQHF TGTGCCAGTAGTTGGTCCGCGAATCAGCCCCAGCATTTT
many - TRBJ1-6 TRBV3-1 CASRRDIYNSPLHF TGTGCCAGCAGACGGGACATCTATAATTCACCCCTCCACTTT
many - TRBJ1-1 TRBV29-1 CSVGRSDTEAFF TGCAGCGTGGGGAGGTCGGACACTGAAGCTTTCTTT
many - TRBJ1-1 TRBV9 CASSAPATGSPEAFF TGTGCCAGCAGCGCCCCCGCGACAGGTAGCCCTGAAGCTTTCTTT
many TRBD2 TRBJ2-2 TRBV18 CASSPGLAASTGELFF TGTGCCAGCTCACCGGGACTAGCGGCCTCCACCGGGGAGCTGTTTTTT
- TRBD1 TRBJ2-7 TRBV13 CASSAQGGNEQYF TGTGCCAGCAGCGCCCAAGGGGGCAACGAGCAGTACTTC
- TRBD1 TRBJ2-5 TRBV6-5 CASSYPIRGQETQYF TGTGCCAGCAGTTACCCGATCAGGGGGCAAGAGACCCAGTACTTC
many - TRBJ1-2 TRBV28 CASSLIGFSGYGYTF TGTGCCAGCAGTTTAATCGGATTCTCGGGTTATGGCTACACCTTC
few TRBD1 TRBJ2-2 TRBV19 CASSIKGQYTGELFF TGTGCCAGTAGTATAAAGGGACAGTACACCGGGGAGCTGTTTTTT
many - TRBJ2-2 TRBV10-2 CASLVSGELFF TGCGCCAGCCTAGTATCCGGGGAGCTGTTTTTT
many TRBD1 TRBJ2-7 TRBV29-1 CSVNRGVGPYEQYF TGCAGCGTGAACAGGGGAGTAGGGCCCTACGAGCAGTACTTC
many - TRBJ2-2 TRBV7-2 CASSFQAYTGELFF TGTGCCAGCAGCTTTCAGGCGTACACCGGGGAGCTGTTTTTT
many - TRBJ2-7 TRBV12-3/TRBV12-4 CASSSFQGREQYF TGTGCCAGCAGTTCCTTTCAGGGTCGCGAGCAGTACTTC
many - TRBJ2-7 TRBV13 CASSTQEDEQYF TGTGCCAGCAGCACACAGGAGGACGAGCAGTACTTC
few - TRBJ1-1 TRBV18 CASSPLTGTLNTEAFF TGTGCCAGCTCACCTTTGACAGGAACCTTGAACACTGAAGCTTTCTTT
many - TRBJ1-2 TRBV12-3/TRBV12-4 CASRSGGGAGVGYTF TGTGCCAGCAGATCGGGCGGAGGCGCCGGGGTTGGCTACACCTTC
many - TRBJ2-2 TRBV7-8 CASSLKTTGELFF TGTGCCAGCAGCTTAAAGACAACCGGGGAGCTGTTTTTT
many - TRBJ1-1 TRBV29-1 CSVPNIAEAFF TGCAGCGTACCCAATATCGCTGAAGCTTTCTTT
- TRBD1 TRBJ2-7 TRBV19 CASSTHRQGGEQYF TGTGCCAGTAGTACCCACAGACAGGGGGGCGAGCAGTACTTC
- TRBD1 TRBJ1-6 TRBV3-1 CASGQGDVSPLHF TGTGCCAGCGGACAGGGGGATGTTTCACCCCTCCACTTT
few - TRBJ2-2 TRBV11-2 CASSFPAMGTGELFF TGTGCCAGCAGCTTCCCCGCTATGGGGACCGGGGAGCTGTTTTTT
- - TRBJ2-1 TRBV27 CASSARRGGNEQFF TGTGCCAGCAGTGCGCGCAGGGGGGGCAATGAGCAGTTCTTC
many - TRBJ2-5 TRBV12-5 CAIWETQYF TGTGCCATATGGGAGACCCAGTACTTC
few TRBD2 TRBJ2-7 TRBV14 CASSQGTSVYSYEQYF TGTGCCAGCAGCCAAGGGACTAGCGTATACTCCTACGAGCAGTACTTC
- - TRBJ1-1 TRBV11-1 CASKTVKKSNTEAFF TGTGCCAGTAAAACAGTTAAAAAATCGAACACTGAAGCTTTCTTT
many TRBD1 TRBJ1-1 TRBV12-3/TRBV12-4 CASSLQRGPTNTEAFF TGTGCCAGCAGTTTACAGAGGGGGCCGACGAACACTGAAGCTTTCTTT
- - TRBJ2-6 TRBV5-1 CASSRTNNVLTF TGCGCCAGCAGCCGAACTAACAACGTTCTGACTTTC
- - TRBJ2-7 TRBV7-9 CASSRNTREQYF TGTGCCAGCAGCAGGAACACCCGGGAGCAGTACTTC
many - TRBJ1-5 TRBV27 CASSLKYPQPQHF TGTGCCAGCAGTTTGAAGTATCCTCAGCCCCAGCATTTT
many TRBD2 TRBJ2-7 TRBV6-2/TRBV6-3 CASSFRGRAHEQYF TGTGCCAGCAGTTTTCGCGGGAGGGCCCACGAGCAGTACTTC
many - TRBJ2-2 TRBV6-1 CASSEVWPPGELFF TGTGCCAGCAGTGAAGTTTGGCCCCCCGGGGAGCTGTTTTTT
- - TRBJ1-2 TRBV2 CASSGSTGTSINYGYTF TGTGCCAGCAGCGGATCGACCGGGACATCGATTAACTATGGCTACACCTTC
few - TRBJ2-1 TRBV7-8 CASSLVKTVYNEQFF TGTGCCAGCAGCTTAGTCAAGACGGTATACAATGAGCAGTTCTTC
many - TRBJ2-2 TRBV7-2 CASSSRYTGELFF TGTGCCAGCAGCTCCCGCTACACCGGGGAGCTGTTTTTT
- TRBD1 TRBJ2-4 TRBV5-1 CASSLGQGMGKNIKYF TGCGCCAGCAGCTTGGGACAGGGGATGGGCAAAAACATTAAGTACTTC
- TRBD1 TRBJ2-5 TRBV28 CASSSGQGVLSQYF TGTGCCAGCAGTTCAGGACAGGGGGTTTTGTCCCAGTACTTC
many TRBD1 TRBJ2-5 TRBV7-2 CASSLNSGTGGSQYF TGTGCCAGCAGCCTAAACTCCGGGACAGGGGGCAGTCAGTACTTC
many TRBD1 TRBJ1-2 TRBV6-1 CASIGDRGNYGYTF TGTGCCAGCATTGGCGACAGGGGCAACTATGGCTACACCTTC
many - TRBJ2-2 TRBV11-2 CASSLVLGSFAGELFF TGTGCCAGCAGCTTAGTTTTGGGTTCGTTCGCCGGGGAGCTGTTTTTT
many - TRBJ1-2 TRBV12-3/TRBV12-4 CASSLWTGGYTF TGTGCCAGCAGTCTCTGGACCGGAGGCTACACCTTC
many - TRBJ1-3 TRBV6-5 CAISPSSREAGNTIYF TGTGCCATCAGCCCCTCGAGCAGGGAAGCTGGAAACACCATATATTTT
many - TRBJ2-2 TRBV27 CASGPGVTGELFF TGTGCCAGCGGCCCGGGGGTCACCGGGGAGCTGTTTTTT
many - TRBJ1-1 TRBV29-1 CSFRGTEAFF TGCAGCTTCAGGGGCACTGAAGCTTTCTTT
- - TRBJ1-6 TRBV4-1 CAGSQEEGSTTLHF TGCGCCGGCAGCCAAGAGGAGGGATCCACCACCCTCCACTTT
many - TRBJ2-7 TRBV12-3/TRBV12-4 CASSLIVAGAVEQYF TGTGCCAGCAGTTTGATTGTGGCAGGTGCCGTCGAGCAGTACTTC
few - TRBJ1-1 TRBV30 CAWTGRWRVNTEAFF TGTGCCTGGACAGGGAGGTGGAGAGTGAACACTGAAGCTTTCTTT
many - TRBJ2-2 TRBV28 CASGRVSSTGELFF TGTGCCAGCGGCAGGGTTTCTAGCACCGGGGAGCTGTTTTTT
many - TRBJ2-2 TRBV6-5 CASSYSRGNTGELFF TGTGCCAGCAGTTACTCGAGGGGGAACACCGGGGAGCTGTTTTTT
- TRBD2 TRBJ2-5 TRBV29-1 CSVALSGRGGETQYF TGCAGCGTCGCCCTTAGCGGGAGAGGAGGAGAGACCCAGTACTTC
many - TRBJ1-4 TRBV4-1 CASSRYEGPPLF TGCGCCAGCAGCCGTTATGAGGGGCCCCCCCTTTTT
many - TRBJ1-1 TRBV19 CASSIVQGPNTEAFF TGTGCCAGTAGTATAGTACAGGGCCCGAACACTGAAGCTTTCTTT
few TRBD1 TRBJ1-2 TRBV5-6 CASRPSGTGDYGYTF TGTGCCAGCCGGCCCTCCGGGACAGGGGACTATGGCTACACCTTC
many - TRBJ2-4 TRBV29-1 CSVEFGTRAGPNIKYF TGCAGCGTTGAGTTCGGGACAAGGGCCGGCCCTAACATTAAGTACTTC
many - TRBJ2-7 TRBV5-6 CASSFGRGSYEQYF TGTGCCAGCAGCTTCGGCAGGGGCTCCTACGAGCAGTACTTC
many - TRBJ1-1 TRBV7-9 CASSLRGGRASNTEAFF TGTGCCAGCAGCTTACGTGGAGGGAGGGCCTCGAACACTGAAGCTTTCTTT